This T cell receptor (beta chain) emerged from a study of beta chain features in type 1 diabetes. Study-wide results and limits: Insertions at VDJ junctions were less frequent in type 1 diabetes patients. These patients also deleted more nucleotides at the same junctions. There was a moderate but significant shortening of TCRB CDR3s in all four CD4+ subsets of Type 1 diabetes patients. Cells with high TCR expression could be over-represented by cDNA sequencing.

The authors sorted CD4+ naive, central memory, regulatory and stem cell-like memory cells via CD45RO/CCR7/CD25/CD127/CD95/CD27. Of the isolated RNA, all was reverse transcribed, and so the sequenced material was expressed TCRB transcripts. TCRdb's table, derived via immunoSEQ multiplex PCR, lists solely in-frame clones and lacks some. The repertoire holds roughly 160,000 clones, roughly 8% seen once, with 0.45% to 0.55% in the top ten. CDR1 SGHTA and CDR2 FQGNSA come from the germline V gene. J was trimmed by 7 bases and V by 4 bases; bases with no gene match: 16. CDR3 length: 18 residues. On this clone: The antigen remains undetermined.

V gene TRBV7-2 combines with J gene TRBJ2-1, with 10 bases fitting TRBD2. The source of this sequence is a woman between 18 and 29 years old with type 1 diabetes. The sequenced sample was central memory CD4+ T cells from blood. CDR3 loop: CASSSSLGSGRAGNEQFF. In DNA form, the CDR3 reads TGTGCCAGCAGCTCATCTCTCGGGAGCGGGAGGGCGGGTAATGAGCAGTTCTTC.